This entry describes one TCR beta chain. Its antigen is unknown. The data are from a study of cytomegalovirus exposure and HLA in healthy donors. Per the germline V gene, CDR1 is LNHDA and CDR2 is SQIVND (reference sequence). The CDR3 consists of 14 residues. The V and J ends lost 11 bases and 3 bases, in that order; junction bases with no gene match: 8. A multiplex PCR was run with 60 Vbeta primers and 13 Jbeta primers. Produced via immunoSEQ multiplex PCR; TCRdb's table is partial and in-frame only. The sample lists around 200,000 clones, roughly 80% seen once, with 3% to 4% in the top ten. Findings and caveats of the study: Per published reports, the classifier diagnosed cytomegalovirus status with high specificity and sensitivity. The study labeled 170 or so TCR beta chains cytomegalovirus-associated. About 87% or about 30% of the time was how often most TCR beta V segments were productive, according to an earlier analysis. Association with HLA alleles at 0.05 false discovery rate was found for around 15,000 TCR beta sequences in a later analysis.

Material for sequencing was PBMCs. This chain links TRBV19 with TRBJ2-3, with 10 bases that match TRBD2. The sequence was collected from a woman in her 30s in good health and CMV-seropositive. The CDR3 region is CASSSGSVTDTQYF. The CDR3 DNA follows: TGTGCCTCCTCTAGCGGGAGCGTGACAGATACGCAGTATTTT.